This TCR beta chain was captured in a study of identical twins. Study results and caveats: In cord blood, abundant beta clonotypes had fewer insertions; memory showed no trend.

This clonotype was observed a few times. Antigen specificity is unknown. Each CDR3 protein is one row after TCRdb ran MiXCR on the 5' RACE reads. The table shows 500,000 or so distinct CDR3 sequences, with 20% to 25% occurring only once. Another study also made use of these data, one on T cells expressing NK-cell markers.

The sequence was collected from a woman aged 18-29 years in good health. The sample consisted of CD4+ T cells sorted from blood.

CDR3 residues: CAIAQGGNQPQHF. CDR3 in DNA: TGTGCCATCGCACAGGGGGGCAATCAGCCCCAGCATTTT. This chain connects TRBV10-3 to TRBJ1-5, with 8 bases that match TRBD1. CDR1 is ENHRY and CDR2 is SYGVKD in the germline V gene. The CDR3 is 13 amino acids. V lost 8 bases and J lost 2; bases outside the gene matches: 2.